Presented here are 25 T cell receptor beta chains from one specimen sequenced in a study of ipilimumab plus nivolumab after autologous stem cell transplantation. The repertoire was sequenced with immunoSEQ multiplex PCR; TCRdb's copy has only in-frame clones and lacks some. The table includes more than 20,000 clones, around four fifths detected once. The sample consisted of PBMCs, taken in a trial of ipilimumab plus nivolumab as post-transplant consolidation. These receptors came from a male donor with diffuse large B-cell lymphoma.

This clone turned up a few times. The chain carries TRBV11-2 and TRBJ2-1, with 11 nucleotides matching TRBD2. Unmatched junction bases numbered 9, after V lost 6 bases and J lost 2 bases. This CDR3 contains 17 residues. Germline CDR1 reads SGHAT; CDR2 reads FQNNGV. The DNA of the CDR3 is TGTGCCAGCAGTCCTAGCGGGGGGTCATTAACCTACAATGAGCAGTTCTTC. Its translation: CASSPSGGSLTYNEQFF.

This chain uses TRBV30 with TRBJ2-2, with a possible D match to TRBD2 (6 bases). The V end lost 0 bases, the J end lost 6 bases, and 14 bases lay between the germline ends. In germline, CDR1 is GTSNPN, CDR2 SVGIG (reference sequence). The CDR3 runs 15 residues. CDR3 nucleotide sequence: TGTGCCTGGAGTGTACTGCGACGGGGGTCCGGGGAGCTGTTTTTT. Amino acids: CAWSVLRRGSGELFF.

The genes are TRBV5-1 and TRBJ2-1, with 10 positions matching TRBD2. V dropped 0 bases and J dropped 8; count of bases not matched to a gene: 11. CDR1 and CDR2 (germline): SGHRS, YFSETQ. The CDR3 runs to 17 residues. In DNA form, the CDR3 reads TGCGCCAGCAGCTTGGAAGTAGCGGGGGGCCCTGGGGATGAGCAGTTCTTC. Translation gives CASSLEVAGGPGDEQFF.

The chain joins TRBV5-1 to TRBJ1-1; D not resolved. V lost 2 bases, J lost 3 bases, and 5 bases lay in between. Germline lookup yields CDR1 SGHRS and CDR2 YFSETQ. CDR3 length: 12 residues. The CDR3 DNA reads as TGCGCCAGCAGCTTACCTGACACTGAAGCTTTCTTT. Translated: CASSLPDTEAFF.

This clone was counted once. The chain is built from TRBV27 and TRBJ1-2, with no clear D. V lost 5 bases and J lost 8, with 15 bases in between. Germline lookup yields CDR1 MNHEY and CDR2 SMNVEV (reference sequence). CDR3 length equals 13 residues. The CDR3 DNA is TGTGCCAGCAGTCGTGACCTTGGTCGCGGCTACACCTTC. It translates to CASSRDLGRGYTF.

V is TRBV2 and J is TRBJ1-2; D unclear. V lost 3 bases, J lost 4 bases, and 12 bases lay in between. Germline V gives CDR1 SNHLY, CDR2 FYNNEI. The CDR3 sequence is 14 residues long. The CDR3 reads CASSDPDYGYGYTF. The CDR3 DNA is TGTGCCAGCAGTGACCCAGACTATGGCTATGGCTACACCTTC.

The chain uses TRBV28 and TRBJ1-1, with D possibly TRBD1 on 5 matching bases. V was shortened by 4 bases and J by 10 bases, with 19 bases between the two germline ends. Germline CDR1 and CDR2: MDHEN and SYDVKM. The CDR3 has 14 amino acids. Here the CDR3 DNA reads TGTGCCAGCAGTTCTCCGGGACTGAGGTCCGTAGCTTTCTTT. This translates into CASSSPGLRSVAFF.

The chain joins TRBV5-1 to TRBJ2-3; D gene ambiguous. V shed 0 bases and J shed 0 bases, with 5 bases lying between them. Germline values: CDR1 SGHRS, CDR2 YFSETQ. The CDR3 is 14 residues long. The DNA for the CDR3 is TGCGCCAGCAGCTTGGGTGACAGCACAGATACGCAGTATTTT. Amino acids: CASSLGDSTDTQYF.

The gene calls are TRBV2 and TRBJ1-6; tentative D call: TRBD1 (5 bases). The CDR3 is 15 residues long. The V end lost 6 bases, the J end lost 5 bases, and 14 bases lay between the germline ends. CDR1 and CDR2 from the germline V gene are SNHLY and FYNNEI. Written as DNA, the CDR3 is TGTGCCAGCAGGGGCGGGACCGATAATAATTCACCCCTCCACTTT. Amino acid sequence: CASRGGTDNNSPLHF.

The rearrangement uses TRBV14 and TRBJ2-7; 10 bases match TRBD2. Trimming at V came to 2 bases and at J to 7 bases, leaving 2 bases not matched to a gene. The CDR3 runs 13 residues. In germline, CDR1 is SGHDN, CDR2 FVKESK. As DNA, the CDR3 is TGTGCCAGCAGCCAACAAGCGGGGGGGGAGCAGTACTTC. Its translation: CASSQQAGGEQYF.

The chain joins TRBV6-1 to TRBJ1-1; unclear D gene. Germline V gene sequence: CDR1 MNHNS, CDR2 SASEGT. Trimming pared 1 base from V and 4 bases from J, leaving 10 bases between. The CDR3 has 14 residues. CDR3 nucleotide sequence: TGTGCCAGCAGTGAAGAAAGACTGGGCACTGAAGCTTTCTTT. It translates to CASSEERLGTEAFF.

This rearrangement joins TRBV6-6 to TRBJ2-1; 7 nucleotides match TRBD1. V trimming: 0 bases; J trimming: 7 bases; junction bases outside the gene matches: 6. The CDR3 extends over 15 amino acids. Germline assignment: CDR1 MNHNY and CDR2 SVGAGI (reference sequence). The CDR3 loop is CASSYSLTGDNEQFF. As DNA, the CDR3 is TGTGCCAGCAGTTACTCCCTTACAGGGGATAATGAGCAGTTCTTC.

V is TRBV7-8 and J is TRBJ1-2; 10 nucleotides align to TRBD1. The J segment lost 5 bases and the V segment lost 4 bases, leaving 4 bases of the junction unmatched. The germline V gene encodes CDR1 SGHVS and CDR2 FQNEAQ. The CDR3 sequence is 14 residues long. CDR3 coding DNA: TGTGCCAGCAGCTCAGGGACAGGGGAATATGGCTACACCTTC. Protein: CASSSGTGEYGYTF.

The chain recombines TRBV14 with TRBJ2-7; no clear D gene. V gave up 4 bases and J gave up 0 bases, with 7 bases separating them. The CDR3 spans 13 residues. Germline loops: CDR1 SGHDN, CDR2 FVKESK. CDR3 DNA: TGTGCCAGCAGCCCCCAAAACTCCTACGAGCAGTACTTC. It translates to CASSPQNSYEQYF.

This chain uses TRBV7-9 with TRBJ2-1; 8 positions match TRBD1. The V gene's germline CDR1 is SEHNR and CDR2 FQNEAQ (reference sequence). The ends lost 5 bases at V and 6 bases at J; junction bases unmatched: 12. The CDR3 is 16 amino acids. The CDR3 sequence: CASSPSTGTGSNEQFF. The CDR3 DNA sequence: TGTGCCAGCAGCCCCTCAACCGGGACAGGATCCAATGAGCAGTTCTTC. Using reference TRBV7-9 and TRBJ2-1 for the parts outside the CDR3, the full variable domain is DTGVSQNPRHKITKRGQNVTFRCDPISEHNRLYWYRQTLGQGPEFLTYFQNEAQLEKSRLLSDRFSAERPKGSFSTLEIQRTEQGDSAMYLCASSPSTGTGSNEQFFGPGTRLTVL.

There are a few counts of this clone. This CDR3 is CASSPPFGTGRYNEQFF. In nucleotides, the CDR3 is TGTGCCAGCAGCCCCCCGTTCGGGACAGGGAGGTACAATGAGCAGTTCTTC. The chain joins TRBV28 to TRBJ2-1, with 9 bases lining up with TRBD1. CDR1 is MDHEN, CDR2 SYDVKM, per germline. V lost 6 bases, J lost 4 bases, and 13 bases stayed unmatched. CDR3 length: 17 residues.

The J gene is TRBJ2-4, the V gene TRBV2; 9 bases align to TRBD1. The CDR3 loop spans 13 amino acids. The junction had 5 bases not matched to a gene; V was cut back by 6 bases and J by 8 bases. Germline lookup yields CDR1 SNHLY and CDR2 FYNNEI. DNA for the CDR3: TGTGCCAGCAGCCTACAGGGGGCTGACATTCAGTACTTC. Its translation: CASSLQGADIQYF.

The chain has TRBV9 and TRBJ2-7, with D possibly matching TRBD1 (7 bases). Germline assignment: CDR1 SGDLS and CDR2 YYNGEE. The CDR3 consists of 14 residues. V gave up 3 bases and J gave up 6 bases, with 16 bases separating them. The CDR3: CASSAKPGGPEQYF. CDR3 in DNA: TGTGCCAGCAGCGCGAAACCAGGGGGGCCCGAGCAGTACTTC.

This clone has more than one count but fewer than ten. V is TRBV30 and J is TRBJ1-6; D is undetermined. V was pared by 1 base and J by 5 bases, with 6 bases between. Germline CDR1 reads GTSNPN; CDR2 reads SVGIG (reference sequence). This CDR3 has 13 residues. CDR3 region: CAWSGQNNSPLHF. CDR3 nucleotides: TGTGCCTGGAGTGGGCAGAATAATTCACCCCTCCACTTT.

The chain has TRBV28 and TRBJ1-6, with no clear D. V was cut by 3 bases and J by 12 bases, with 12 bases left in between. The CDR3 sequence is 13 residues long. Germline lookup yields CDR1 MDHEN and CDR2 SYDVKM. The CDR3 spells CASSFLDSQPLHF. In DNA, the CDR3 is TGTGCCAGCAGTTTCCTCGACTCCCAACCCCTCCACTTT.

This rearrangement joins TRBV11-2 to TRBJ2-1; TRBD1 agrees at 10 bases. Germline V gene data show CDR1 as SGHAT and CDR2 as FQNNGV. J was trimmed by 2 bases and V by 6 bases; bases with no gene match: 13. The CDR3 length is 18 residues. Here the CDR3 reads CASRRPGQGRRPYNEQFF. The CDR3 nucleotides read TGTGCCAGCAGGAGGCCGGGACAGGGGAGAAGGCCCTACAATGAGCAGTTCTTC. The entire variable domain, with the rest obtained from reference TRBV11-2 and TRBJ2-1, is as follows: EAGVAQSPRYKIIEKRQSVAFWCNPISGHATLYWYQQILGQGPKLLIQFQNNGVVDDSQLPKDRFSAERLKGVDSTLKIQPAKLEDSAVYLCASRRPGQGRRPYNEQFFGPGTRLTVL.

The chain joins TRBV11-2 to TRBJ2-1; 8 positions match TRBD2. Germline V gene sequence: CDR1 SGHAT, CDR2 FQNNGV. The CDR3 runs 15 residues. Trimming took 5 bases from V and 4 from J; bases not matched to a gene: 7. CDR3 in DNA: TGTGCCAGCAGCCGTCGAGCGGGGGAATACAATGAGCAGTTCTTC. It yields the protein CASSRRAGEYNEQFF.

The chain joins TRBV7-9 to TRBJ2-5; D not resolved. V was clipped by 2 bases and J by 5 bases, with 6 bases between them. CDR1 SEHNR and CDR2 FQNEAQ come from the germline V gene (reference sequence). The CDR3 loop spans 12 amino acids. CDR3 DNA: TGTGCCAGCAGCTTATCGTCGGAGACCCAGTACTTC. This codes for CASSLSSETQYF.

The gene calls are TRBV5-1 and TRBJ2-7; 9 positions agree with TRBD1. Trimming removed 6 bases from V and 2 bases from J; junction bases left unmatched: 15. The CDR3 contains 17 residues. Germline assignment: CDR1 SGHRS and CDR2 YFSETQ. CDR3 DNA sequence: TGCGCCAGCACCGACAGCGGTACAGGGGGCCCCACCTACGAGCAGTACTTC. Translated, it gives CASTDSGTGGPTYEQYF.

This clone has a single count. The genes are TRBV5-4 and TRBJ2-6; maybe TRBD1 (6 bases). The V and J ends lost 6 bases and 2 bases respectively, with 15 bases between them. CDR1 is SGHNT, CDR2 YYREEE, per germline (reference sequence). The CDR3 is made up of 16 amino acids. The CDR3 spells CASNPGTHTGANVLTF. DNA for the CDR3: TGTGCCAGCAACCCCGGGACACATACTGGGGCCAACGTCCTGACTTTC.